Shown below are 10 T cell receptor beta chains from a single sample sequenced in a study of CD4 T cells in relation to SARS-CoV-2 and coronaviruses. Clones were read by immunoSEQ multiplex PCR, and TCRdb kept only the in-frame ones, dropping some. The table lists about 22,000 clones, 70% to 85% of them singletons. The unexposed donors gave CD4+ T cells in about 2011-2019, prior to COVID-19. The cells were cultured for around ten days before CD4+ T cells were isolated. These receptors' targets are unknown. Sequencing was done on a sample of CD4+ T cells from PBMCs, cultured in vitro. Source of these receptors: a human donor in good health.

The V and J genes are TRBV7-9 and TRBJ1-2, with TRBD1 identical over 9 bases. CDR1 is SEHNR, CDR2 FQNEAQ, per germline (reference sequence). The CDR3 length is 17 residues. With 5 bases clipped from V and 6 bases from J, the junction kept 16 bases outside the gene matches. CDR3 region: CASSLLPGQGKRDGYTF. CDR3 nucleotide sequence: TGTGCCAGCAGCCTTCTCCCGGGACAGGGAAAAAGAGATGGCTACACCTTC.

This clone was seen a handful of times. The V and J genes are TRBV7-2 and TRBJ2-5; D call uncertain. Germline CDR1 SGHTA, CDR2 FQGNSA. Trimming removed 3 bases at V and 5 bases at J, with 4 bases between. This CDR3 region has 11 residues. The CDR3 coding sequence is TGTGCCAGCAGCTTCGGGGAGACCCAGTACTTC. It encodes CASSFGETQYF.

This clone was counted only a few times. The chain has TRBV2 and TRBJ2-7; no firm D call. The CDR3 loop spans 13 amino acids. V lost 8 bases, J lost 1 base, and 12 bases lay in between. Germline V gives CDR1 SNHLY, CDR2 FYNNEI. This chain's CDR3 is CASGQEHSYEQYF. In nucleotides, the CDR3 is TGTGCCAGCGGCCAGGAACATTCCTACGAGCAGTACTTC. The full variable domain, with the rest looked up from reference TRBV2 and TRBJ2-7, is EPEVTQTPSHQVTQMGQEVILRCVPISNHLYFYWYRQILGQKVEFLVSFYNNEISEKSEIFDDQFSVERPDGSNFTLKIRSTKLEDSAMYFCASGQEHSYEQYFGPGTRLTVT.

To note about this clone: Because it lacks the conserved phenylalanine or tryptophan at the end, this CDR3 is likely a read error. The limits of the CDR3 on the DNA are not certain, so only TCRdb's listed CDR3 is given. The rearrangement uses TRBV19 and TRBJ1-2. Germline assignment: CDR1 LNHDA and CDR2 SQIVND (reference sequence). Termini included, the CDR3 measures 13 amino acids. The CDR3 loop is CASSLGRGLWLHL.

The chain carries TRBV5-1 and TRBJ2-2, with 7 bases matching TRBD2. V trimming: 9 bases; J trimming: 5 bases; junction bases outside the gene matches: 16. This CDR3 has 16 residues. Germline loops: CDR1 SGHRS, CDR2 YFSETQ. For the CDR3, the DNA is TGCGCCACCCGGGTCGGGGAGGGCCCGATTACCGGGGAGCTGTTTTTT. Amino acids: CATRVGEGPITGELFF.

The V call is TRBV21-1, the J call TRBJ1-2. TRBV21-1 is a pseudogene segment. The CDR3 has 14 amino acids. The CDR3: CASSKVRTEYGYTF. The CDR3 bases are TGTGCCAGCAGCAAAGTCCGGACCGAGTATGGCTACACCTTC.

This clone showed up just a few times. The V and J genes are TRBV7-2 and TRBJ1-5; D not resolved. Germline lookup yields CDR1 SGHTA and CDR2 FQGNSA. V was pared by 2 bases and J by 4 bases, with 3 bases between. This CDR3 is built from 12 residues. The CDR3 region has the DNA TGTGCCAGCAGCTTAACGAATCAGCCCCAGCATTTT. This translates into CASSLTNQPQHF.

V usage is TRBV18 and J usage is TRBJ2-3; TRBD2 might be the D (6 bases). Per the germline V gene, CDR1 is KGHSH and CDR2 is LQKENI. This CDR3 is built from 15 residues. Trimming shortened V by 3 bases and J by 2 bases, and 12 bases separated the two germline ends. CDR3 sequence (DNA): TGTGCCAGCTCACCCCCTACTAGCAACACAGATACGCAGTATTTT. It specifies CASSPPTSNTDTQYF.

This rearrangement joins TRBV9 to TRBJ2-7; no reliable D call. Germline CDR1 reads SGDLS; CDR2 reads YYNGEE. The CDR3 loop spans 15 amino acids. Trimming shortened V by 0 bases and J by 1 base, and 11 bases separated the two germline ends. CDR3 loop: CASSVDPNPSYEQYF. DNA for the CDR3: TGTGCCAGCAGCGTAGACCCTAATCCTTCCTACGAGCAGTACTTC.

The rearrangement joins TRBV4-1 to TRBJ1-4; tentative D call: TRBD1 (6 bases). Trimming stripped 6 bases from V and 0 bases from J, with 11 bases between. CDR1 and CDR2 (germline): MGHRA, YSYEKL. The CDR3 is 15 amino acids. Here the CDR3 reads CASSSQGTTNEKLFF. The CDR3 region has the DNA TGCGCCAGCAGTAGTCAGGGGACAACTAATGAAAAACTGTTTTTT.